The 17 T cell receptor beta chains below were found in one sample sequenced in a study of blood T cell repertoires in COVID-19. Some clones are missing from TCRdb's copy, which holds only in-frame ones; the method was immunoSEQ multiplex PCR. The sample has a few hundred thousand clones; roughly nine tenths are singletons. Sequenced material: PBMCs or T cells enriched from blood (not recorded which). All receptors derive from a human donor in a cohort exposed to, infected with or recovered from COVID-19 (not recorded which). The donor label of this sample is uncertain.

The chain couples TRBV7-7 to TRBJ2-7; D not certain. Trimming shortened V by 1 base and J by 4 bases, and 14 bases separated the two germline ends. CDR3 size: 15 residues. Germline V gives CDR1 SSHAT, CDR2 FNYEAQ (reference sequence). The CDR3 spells CASSLGAGALYEQYF. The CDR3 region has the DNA TGTGCCAGCAGCTTAGGGGCCGGCGCATTGTACGAGCAGTACTTC.

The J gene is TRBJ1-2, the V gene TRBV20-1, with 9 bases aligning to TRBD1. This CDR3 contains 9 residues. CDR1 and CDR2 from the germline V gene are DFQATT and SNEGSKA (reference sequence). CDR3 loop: CREDRGGTF. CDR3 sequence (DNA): TGCAGGGAGGACAGGGGTGGCACCTTC.

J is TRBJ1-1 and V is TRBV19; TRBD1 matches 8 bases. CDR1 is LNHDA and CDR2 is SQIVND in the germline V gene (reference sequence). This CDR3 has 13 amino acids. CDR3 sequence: CATTAGGGTEAFF. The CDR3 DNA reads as TGTGCTACGACCGCAGGGGGCGGCACTGAAGCTTTCTTT.

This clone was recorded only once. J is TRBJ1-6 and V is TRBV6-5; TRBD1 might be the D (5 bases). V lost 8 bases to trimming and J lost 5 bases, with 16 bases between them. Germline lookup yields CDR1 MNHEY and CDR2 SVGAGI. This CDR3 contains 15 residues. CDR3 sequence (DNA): TGTGCCAGCTCGATATGGGGCGGTAATAATTCACCCCTCCACTTT. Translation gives CASSIWGGNNSPLHF.

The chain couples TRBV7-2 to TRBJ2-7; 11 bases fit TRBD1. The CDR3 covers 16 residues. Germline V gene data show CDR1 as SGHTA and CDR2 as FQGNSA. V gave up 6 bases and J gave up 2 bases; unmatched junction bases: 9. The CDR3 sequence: CASRPWPGQGAYEQYF. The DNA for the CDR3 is TGTGCCAGCAGACCCTGGCCGGGACAGGGGGCCTACGAGCAGTACTTC.

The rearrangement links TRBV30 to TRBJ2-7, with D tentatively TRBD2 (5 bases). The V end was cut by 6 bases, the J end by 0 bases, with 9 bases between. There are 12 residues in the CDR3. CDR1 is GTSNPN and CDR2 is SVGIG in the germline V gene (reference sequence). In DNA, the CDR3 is TGTGCCTGTACAGCGGTCTCCTACGAGCAGTACTTC. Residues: CACTAVSYEQYF.

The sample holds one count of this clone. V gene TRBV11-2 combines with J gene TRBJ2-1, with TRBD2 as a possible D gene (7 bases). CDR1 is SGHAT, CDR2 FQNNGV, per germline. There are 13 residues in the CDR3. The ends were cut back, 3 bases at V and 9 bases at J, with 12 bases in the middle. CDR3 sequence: CASSFRGAGEQFF. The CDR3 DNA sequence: TGTGCCAGCAGCTTCCGGGGGGCGGGTGAGCAGTTCTTC. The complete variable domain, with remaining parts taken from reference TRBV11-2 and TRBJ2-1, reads EAGVAQSPRYKIIEKRQSVAFWCNPISGHATLYWYQQILGQGPKLLIQFQNNGVVDDSQLPKDRFSAERLKGVDSTLKIQPAKLEDSAVYLCASSFRGAGEQFFGPGTRLTVL.

The CDR3 here is CASSQGISGGAFDEQFF. CDR3 DNA: TGCGCCAGCAGCCAAGGTATTAGCGGGGGGGCCTTTGATGAGCAGTTCTTC. The chain uses TRBV4-1 and TRBJ2-1, with 11 bases identical to TRBD2. CDR1 MGHRA and CDR2 YSYEKL come from the germline V gene. The CDR3 consists of 17 residues. With V trimmed by 1 base and J by 8 bases, 10 bases remained unmatched.

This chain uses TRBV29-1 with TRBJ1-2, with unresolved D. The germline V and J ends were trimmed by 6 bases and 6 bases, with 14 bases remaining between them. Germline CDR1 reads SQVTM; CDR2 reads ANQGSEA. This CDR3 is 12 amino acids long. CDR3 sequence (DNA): TGCAGCGTGCCTAGGACTGGGGATGGCTACACCTTC. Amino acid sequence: CSVPRTGDGYTF.

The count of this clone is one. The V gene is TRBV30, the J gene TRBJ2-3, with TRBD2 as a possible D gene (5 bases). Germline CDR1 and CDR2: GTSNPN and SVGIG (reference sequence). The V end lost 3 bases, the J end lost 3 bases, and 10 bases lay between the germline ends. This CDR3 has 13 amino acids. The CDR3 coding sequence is TGTGCCTGGAGGCTAGCATCTACAGATACGCAGTATTTT. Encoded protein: CAWRLASTDTQYF.

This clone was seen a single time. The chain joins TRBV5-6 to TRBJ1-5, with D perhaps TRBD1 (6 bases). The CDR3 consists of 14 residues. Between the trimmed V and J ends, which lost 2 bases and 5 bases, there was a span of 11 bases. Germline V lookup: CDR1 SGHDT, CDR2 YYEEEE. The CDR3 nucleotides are TGTGCCAGCAGCTTAGGGTCAGGGGATCAGCCCCAGCATTTT. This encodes CASSLGSGDQPQHF.

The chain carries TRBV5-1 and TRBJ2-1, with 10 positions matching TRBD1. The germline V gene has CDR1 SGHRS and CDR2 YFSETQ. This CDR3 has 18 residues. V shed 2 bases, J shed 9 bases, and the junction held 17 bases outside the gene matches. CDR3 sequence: CASSLETGGAGWLREQFF. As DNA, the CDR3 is TGCGCCAGCAGCTTAGAGACAGGGGGCGCTGGATGGTTGCGTGAGCAGTTCTTC.

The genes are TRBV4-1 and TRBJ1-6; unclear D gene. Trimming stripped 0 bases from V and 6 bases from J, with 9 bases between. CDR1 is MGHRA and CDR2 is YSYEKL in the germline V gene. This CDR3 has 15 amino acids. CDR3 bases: TGCGCCAGCAGCCAAGATGATCTAGGTAATTCACCCCTCCACTTT. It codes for CASSQDDLGNSPLHF.

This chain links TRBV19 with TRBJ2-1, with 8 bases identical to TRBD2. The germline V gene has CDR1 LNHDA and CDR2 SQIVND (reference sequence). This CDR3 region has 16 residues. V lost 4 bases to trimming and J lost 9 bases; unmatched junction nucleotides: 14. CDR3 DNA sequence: TGTGCCAGTAGTACCCAAAGCGGGGGCCGGTGGGTTGAGCAGTTCTTC. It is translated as CASSTQSGGRWVEQFF.

CDR3 loop: CASSREAGMNTGELFF. The DNA of the CDR3 is TGTGCCAGCTCACGAGAGGCAGGGATGAACACCGGGGAGCTGTTTTTT. This rearrangement joins TRBV18 to TRBJ2-2, with D maybe TRBD1 (5 bases). V lost 4 bases, J lost 1 base, and 13 bases lay in between. CDR3 length: 16 amino acids. Germline CDR1 reads KGHSH; CDR2 reads LQKENI.

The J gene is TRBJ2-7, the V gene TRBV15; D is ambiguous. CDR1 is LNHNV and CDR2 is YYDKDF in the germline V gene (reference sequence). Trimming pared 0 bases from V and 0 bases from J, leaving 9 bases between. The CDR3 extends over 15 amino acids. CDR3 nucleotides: TGTGCCACCAGCAGAGACACTTTGAGCTCCTACGAGCAGTACTTC. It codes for CATSRDTLSSYEQYF.

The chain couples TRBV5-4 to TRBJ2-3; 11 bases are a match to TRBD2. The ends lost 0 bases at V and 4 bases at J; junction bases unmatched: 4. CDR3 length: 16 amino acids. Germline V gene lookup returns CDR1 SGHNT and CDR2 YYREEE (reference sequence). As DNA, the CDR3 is TGTGCCAGCAGCTTGGTACTAGCGGGGGTCGCAGATACGCAGTATTTT. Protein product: CASSLVLAGVADTQYF. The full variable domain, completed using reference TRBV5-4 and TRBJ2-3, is ETGVTQSPTHLIKTRGQQVTLRCSSQSGHNTVSWYQQALGQGPQFIFQYYREEENGRGNFPPRFSGLQFPNYSSELNVNALELDDSALYLCASSLVLAGVADTQYFGPGTRLTVL.